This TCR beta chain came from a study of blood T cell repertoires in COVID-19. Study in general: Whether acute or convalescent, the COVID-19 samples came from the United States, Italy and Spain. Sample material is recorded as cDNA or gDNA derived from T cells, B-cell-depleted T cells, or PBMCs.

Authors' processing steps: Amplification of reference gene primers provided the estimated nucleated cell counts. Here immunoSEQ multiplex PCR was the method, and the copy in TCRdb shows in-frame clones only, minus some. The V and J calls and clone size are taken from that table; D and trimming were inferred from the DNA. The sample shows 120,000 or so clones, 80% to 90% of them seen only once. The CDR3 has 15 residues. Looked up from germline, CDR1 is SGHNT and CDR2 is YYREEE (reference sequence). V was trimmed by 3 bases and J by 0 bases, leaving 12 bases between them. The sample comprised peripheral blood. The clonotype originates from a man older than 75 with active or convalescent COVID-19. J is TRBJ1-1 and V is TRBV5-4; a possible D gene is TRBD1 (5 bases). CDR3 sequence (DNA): TGTGCCAGCAGCTACGGGAGGGGCCTGAACACTGAAGCTTTCTTT. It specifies CASSYGRGLNTEAFF.